These T cell receptor beta chains were read from a single sample in a study of blood T cells in healthy people across ages. TCRdb re-derived calls from the 5' RACE reads in MiXCR, one entry per CDR3 protein. This sample has just under 900,000 distinct CDR3 sequences, with about 30% found just once. The sample was blood. These receptors all stem from a woman of 80 years or more in good health. CDR3s include the opening cysteine and the closing phenylalanine or tryptophan. The D gene is left open where the match is weak. The listing skips clone size in some rows; elsewhere it reads once, few, many or a size class.

cdr3_aa cdr3_nt v_call d_call cdr3_length clone_size j_call
CASSYGSSTNYGYTF TGTGCCAGCAGTTATGGCAGCTCAACTAACTATGGCTACACCTTC TRBV12-3/TRBV12-4 . 15 few TRBJ1-2
CASSQSGWAGNQPQHF TGCGCCAGCAGCCAGTCAGGATGGGCGGGCAATCAGCCCCAGCATTTT TRBV4-1 . 16 many TRBJ1-5
CASSSASNYEQYF TGTGCCAGCAGTTCAGCATCGAACTACGAGCAGTACTTC TRBV28 . 13 many TRBJ2-7
CASSFSRENTEAFF TGTGCCAGCAGCTTCAGCAGGGAGAACACTGAAGCTTTCTTT TRBV5-5 . 14 few TRBJ1-1
CATTEYSNQPQHF TGTGCCACGACAGAATATAGCAATCAGCCCCAGCATTTT TRBV10-3 . 13 many TRBJ1-5
CASSLPSGRTDAQYF TGTGCCAGCAGTTTACCTAGCGGGAGAACAGATGCGCAGTATTTT TRBV12-3/TRBV12-4 TRBD2 15 . TRBJ2-3
CASSRLPGSSGNTIYF TGTGCCAGCAGTCGACTACCCGGGTCCTCTGGAAACACCATATATTTT TRBV6-5 . 16 . TRBJ1-3
CASSQVHRGNTDTQYF TGCGCCAGCAGCCAAGTGCACAGGGGAAACACAGATACGCAGTATTTT TRBV4-1 TRBD1 16 many TRBJ2-3
CASSETRDYGYTF TGTGCCAGCAGTGAGACCAGGGATTATGGCTACACCTTC TRBV25-1 . 13 many TRBJ1-2
CACSLATLQETQYF TGCGCCTGCAGCTTGGCTACACTGCAAGAGACCCAGTACTTC TRBV5-1 . 14 . TRBJ2-5
CASSPYLRGSSYNEQFF TGTGCCAGCAGCCCCTACCTGCGGGGGAGCTCCTACAATGAGCAGTTCTTC TRBV9 TRBD2 17 many TRBJ2-1
CASSWTSGGPTYEQYF TGTGCCAGCAGCTGGACTAGCGGGGGTCCCACCTACGAGCAGTACTTC TRBV6-2/TRBV6-3 TRBD2 16 many TRBJ2-7
CATSGTWPNSPLHF TGCGCTACTTCCGGGACCTGGCCAAATTCACCCCTCCACTTT TRBV4-3 . 14 many TRBJ1-6
CASSLWSGPYEQYF TGCGCCAGCAGCTTGTGGTCAGGTCCCTACGAGCAGTACTTC TRBV5-1 . 14 many TRBJ2-7
CASSLSLNTRELFF TGTGCCAGCAGCCTATCGTTGAACACCAGGGAGCTGTTTTTT TRBV7-2 . 14 . TRBJ2-2
CASRPAAPDTQYF TGTGCCAGCAGGCCAGCGGCCCCTGATACGCAGTATTTT TRBV7-2 . 13 many TRBJ2-3
CASSQGILAGFYEQYF TGCGCCAGCAGCCAAGGGATCCTAGCGGGGTTCTACGAGCAGTACTTC TRBV4-3 TRBD2 16 once TRBJ2-7
CASSPGTLSNQPQHF TGTGCCAGCAGCCCCGGGACTCTCAGCAATCAGCCCCAGCATTTT TRBV3-1 . 15 . TRBJ1-5
CASSPPGENIQYF TGTGCCAGCAGCCCCCCGGGAGAAAACATTCAGTACTTC TRBV4-2 . 13 . TRBJ2-4
CASSPVEALRADTQYF TGTGCCAGCTCACCAGTCGAGGCCTTAAGAGCAGATACGCAGTATTTT TRBV18 . 16 many TRBJ2-3
CAGSRADWGFDNEQFF TGTGCCGGCAGCCGCGCCGATTGGGGTTTCGACAATGAGCAGTTCTTC TRBV25-1 . 16 . TRBJ2-1
CASSFMVAGGINNEQFF TGCGCCAGCAGCTTTATGGTAGCGGGGGGGATAAACAATGAGCAGTTCTTC TRBV5-1 TRBD2 17 many TRBJ2-1
CSASIREQATDTQYF TGCAGTGCTAGTATCCGGGAGCAAGCCACAGATACGCAGTATTTT TRBV20-1 . 15 many TRBJ2-3
CASTPRRGDEQYF TGTGCCAGCACTCCACGACGGGGAGATGAGCAGTACTTC TRBV6-2/TRBV6-3 . 13 . TRBJ2-5
CASSQGTPGSGETQYF TGCGCCAGCAGCCAAGGGACGCCAGGGAGTGGAGAGACCCAGTACTTC TRBV4-3 . 16 many TRBJ2-5
CASSDKGMSEQFF TGTGCCAGCAGTGATAAGGGGATGAGCGAGCAGTTCTTC TRBV2 . 13 many TRBJ2-1
CASNPGCGGYTF TGTGCCAGCAACCCAGGGTGTGGAGGCTACACCTTC TRBV12-3/TRBV12-4 . 12 . TRBJ1-2
CASSQQAPQGLAGVPSYEQYF TGTGCCAGCAGCCAACAAGCCCCCCAGGGACTAGCGGGAGTACCTTCCTACGAGCAGTACTTC TRBV11-2 TRBD2 21 . TRBJ2-7
CARASGYPGQGHYNEQFF TGTGCCAGAGCGAGCGGTTATCCGGGACAGGGGCACTACAATGAGCAGTTCTTC TRBV21-1 . 18 . TRBJ2-1
CSANKQGYEQYF TGCAGTGCAAATAAACAGGGGTACGAGCAGTACTTC TRBV20-1 TRBD1 12 many TRBJ2-7
CSARSGGGAPGTQYF TGCAGTGCTAGATCGGGCGGGGGGGCCCCAGGGACCCAGTACTTC TRBV20-1 TRBD2 15 many TRBJ2-5
CASSRDSYKQYF TGTGCCAGCTCACGGGACAGCTACAAGCAGTACTTC TRBV18 TRBD1 12 . TRBJ2-7
CASSPKGGRGDNQPQHF TGTGCCAGCTCACCAAAAGGAGGACGGGGGGATAATCAGCCCCAGCATTTT TRBV18 . 17 . TRBJ1-5
CASSSSGGACNEQYF TGTGCCAGCAGCTCTAGCGGGGGGGCCTGCAATGAGCAGTACTTC TRBV7-2 TRBD2 15 few TRBJ2-7
CASQMTELGYEQYF TGTGCCAGCCAAATGACCGAACTGGGCTACGAGCAGTACTTC TRBV7-8 . 14 . TRBJ2-7
CASKDSRTQETQYF TGTGCCAGCAAGGACTCCAGAACCCAAGAGACCCAGTACTTC TRBV2 . 14 many TRBJ2-5